This TCR beta chain was captured by sequencing in a study of T cells after yellow fever vaccination. TCR cDNA was made by 5'RACE template switching, adding a universal primer site and UMIs. TCRdb re-analysed the 5' RACE reads in MiXCR, keeping a single row per CDR3 protein. Of 250,000 to 350,000 distinct CDR3 sequences listed, around 6.8% are singletons. A word on this clonotype: Its antigen is not identified.

Broader study findings: Detected again after the booster were most primary-vaccination clones, at 96% CD4 and 70% to 90% CD8.

This CDR3 contains 15 residues. Germline V gene data show CDR1 as ENHRY and CDR2 as SYGVKD. With 3 bases clipped from V and 5 bases from J, the junction kept 7 bases outside the gene matches. The chain combines TRBV10-3 with TRBJ2-1; 7 bases line up with TRBD2. The sequences come from PBMCs, collected roughly 46 days after the first yellow fever vaccination. The clonotype originates from a man aged 18 to 30 who received the YFV17D yellow fever vaccine. The CDR3 sequence: CAISDWDYQHNEQFF. DNA of the CDR3: TGTGCCATCAGTGATTGGGACTATCAACACAATGAGCAGTTCTTC.